This TCR beta chain was identified in a study of CD8+ T cells in alopecia areata. Study as a whole: Treated individuals took tofacitinib by mouth, 5 to 10 mg twice daily.

cDNA reverse transcribed from extracted RNA served as the sequencing template. Assay used: immunoSEQ multiplex PCR; TCRdb lists only in-frame clones, some missing. The data contain about 97,000 clones, around 45% of them seen just once; the ten biggest clones take up approximately 1.4%. Lesional scalp tissue (obtained by punch biopsy) and peripheral blood were collected from alopecia areata patients. Germline lookup yields CDR1 SGHTA and CDR2 FQGNSA. This CDR3 comprises 12 residues. Trimming took off 1 base at V and 11 bases at J, with 11 bases between the two ends. V and J are TRBV7-2 and TRBJ2-5; D is ambiguous. This clonotype was obtained from a human donor with alopecia areata. What was sequenced was CD4+ T cells sorted from blood. The CDR3, as DNA: TGTGCCAGCAGCTTAGATGGGAAGAGGCAGTACTTC. It is translated as CASSLDGKRQYF.